A single sample gave rise to the 30 T cell receptor beta chains below, sequenced in a study of prognosis after radiotherapy for stage I lung cancer. Using two-round multiplex PCR, the authors amplified TCR beta CDR3 from genomic DNA. First-round PCR employed TRBV- and TRBJ-specific primers for each gene. TCRdb recomputed calls from the multiplex PCR reads with MiXCR, one row per CDR3 protein. The sample yields around 30,000 distinct CDR3 sequences, around 30% seen once. Sequencing was performed on PBMCs, taken before or after stereotactic body radiation therapy (not recorded which). Receptors were obtained from a donor at least 50 years old with non-small cell lung cancer.

This clonotype was counted between two and nine times. This may arise from a read error, as a much more abundant clone is one base away. The chain employs TRBV30 and TRBJ1-6; D unresolved. The length of the CDR3 is 13 residues. Germline V gene data show CDR1 as GTSNPN and CDR2 as SVGIG (reference sequence). Deletions cut 4 bases from V and 7 bases from J, with 11 bases between. The CDR3 sequence is CAWNGDPNSPLHF. DNA for the CDR3: TGTGCCTGGAACGGAGACCCCAATTCACCCCTCCACTTT.

This chain uses TRBV6-5 with TRBJ2-2; 8 bases line up with TRBD2. V shed 0 bases and J 6 bases; nucleotides not matched to a gene: 6. Germline CDR1 and CDR2: MNHEY and SVGAGI. The CDR3 sequence is 16 residues long. CDR3 in DNA: TGTGCCAGCAGTTACTCCGGGAGGGCCTGCGCCGGGGAGCTGTTTTTT. This encodes CASSYSGRACAGELFF.

This clonotype occurred many times. The V and J genes are TRBV7-9 and TRBJ1-2; D is unresolved. The CDR3 covers 16 residues. Germline loops: CDR1 SEHNR, CDR2 FQNEAQ (reference sequence). V lost 0 bases and J lost 0, with 11 bases in between. The DNA of the CDR3 is TGTGCCAGCAGCTTAGCAGGTATCGGAGCTAACTATGGCTACACCTTC. This encodes CASSLAGIGANYGYTF.

J is TRBJ1-6 and V is TRBV12-3 or TRBV12-4; D ambiguous. CDR3 size: 15 residues. V lost 3 bases to trimming and J lost 5 bases, with 11 bases between them. The CDR3 nucleotides read TGTGCCAGCAGTTTGGCGACAAAAAATAATTCACCCCTCCACTTT. Protein product: CASSLATKNNSPLHF.

In this sample, this clonotype turned up many times. The V call is TRBV11-3, the J call TRBJ2-1; D might be TRBD2 (6 bases). With 1 base removed from V and 10 bases from J, the gap between germline ends came to 11 bases. Germline values: CDR1 SGHNT, CDR2 YENEEA. This CDR3 region has 13 residues. The CDR3: CASSLGVLAEQFF. The CDR3 DNA is TGTGCCAGCAGCTTAGGGGTACTAGCAGAGCAGTTCTTC.

This clonotype was seen many times. V gene TRBV29-1 combines with J gene TRBJ2-1, with 8 bases that match TRBD1. J lost 6 bases, V lost 0 bases, and 7 bases had no gene match. Germline V gene lookup returns CDR1 SQVTM and CDR2 ANQGSEA. This CDR3 contains 15 residues. The CDR3: CSVEDPDRAGNEQFF. Here the CDR3 DNA reads TGCAGCGTTGAAGATCCGGACAGGGCGGGCAATGAGCAGTTCTTC.

A single count supports this clonotype. The J gene is TRBJ1-2, the V gene TRBV7-9; D is perhaps TRBD1 (5 bases). The CDR3 is 18 amino acids. Germline V gives CDR1 SEHNR, CDR2 FQNEAQ (reference sequence). Trimming removed 5 bases at V and 0 bases at J, with 22 bases between. The DNA of the CDR3 is TGTGCCAGCAGCCCCCGGGGCCCCGGTCGGAACTCTAACTATGGCTACACCTTC. Translation gives CASSPRGPGRNSNYGYTF.

Remarks on this clonotype: A much larger clone lies a single base off, so this may be a read error. The chain joins TRBV20-1 to TRBJ2-1; either TRBD1 or TRBD2 may supply D (5 bases each). The length of the CDR3 is 12 residues. Looked up from germline, CDR1 is DFQATT and CDR2 is SNEGSKA (reference sequence). The V end lost 7 bases, the J end lost 9 bases, and 16 bases lay between the germline ends. The DNA of the CDR3 is TGCAGTGTACTCATCAGGGCGGGTGAGCAGTTCTTC. This encodes CSVLIRAGEQFF.

This clonotype has at least ten counts. The chain has TRBV7-2 and TRBJ2-1; D gene unclear. V lost 2 bases, J lost 0 bases, and 14 bases lay in between. CDR1 SGHTA and CDR2 FQGNSA come from the germline V gene. This CDR3 is built from 17 residues. The CDR3 DNA sequence: TGTGCCAGCAGCTTAATTCCCTCGGATCCCTCCTACAATGAGCAGTTCTTC. This sequence encodes CASSLIPSDPSYNEQFF.

The chain uses TRBV12-3 or TRBV12-4 and TRBJ2-1; TRBD2 matches at 12 bases. This CDR3 region has 16 residues. After removal of 7 bases from V and 1 base from J, the junction contained 5 bases not matched to a gene. The CDR3 is CASNPGTSGSYNEQFF. In nucleotides, the CDR3 is TGTGCCAGCAACCCAGGGACTAGCGGGTCCTACAATGAGCAGTTCTTC.

This clonotype was counted ten times or more. V and J are TRBV2 and TRBJ1-5; 10 bases are shared with TRBD1. This CDR3 is built from 13 residues. The trim removed 6 bases at V and 6 bases at J, leaving 2 bases unmatched. The germline V gene encodes CDR1 SNHLY and CDR2 FYNNEI. CDR3 amino acids: CASRGTGAQPQHF. CDR3 DNA: TGTGCCAGCAGGGGGACAGGGGCTCAGCCCCAGCATTTT.

This clonotype was observed a few times. With a much larger clone just one base away, this may be a read error. The chain uses TRBV7-8 and TRBJ1-1; D is ambiguous. V lost 2 bases and J lost 0, with 7 bases in between. Germline-derived CDR1 and CDR2 are SGHVS and FQNEAQ. The CDR3 length is 14 residues. Written as DNA, the CDR3 is TGTGCCAGCAGCTTAAAAGTTATGAACACTGAAGCTTTCTTT. This encodes CASSLKVMNTEAFF.

This clonotype was picked up a small number of times. A read error may be the cause here, since a much bigger clone is one base away. V is TRBV19 and J is TRBJ1-2; no clear D gene. V was trimmed by 4 bases and J by 6 bases, leaving 18 bases between them. Germline values: CDR1 LNHDA, CDR2 SQIVND (reference sequence). The CDR3 contains 15 residues. The CDR3 loop is CASSRAGTPLDGYTF. The CDR3 region has the DNA TGTGCCAGTAGTAGGGCAGGCACACCTTTGGATGGCTACACCTTC.

The chain has TRBV20-1 and TRBJ2-5; maybe TRBD2 (7 bases). Germline V gene sequence: CDR1 DFQATT, CDR2 SNEGSKA (reference sequence). The length of the CDR3 is 17 residues. Trimming left V 6 bases short and J 7 bases short, with 30 bases between. The CDR3 loop reads CSAWGVRGGPTGGTQYF. DNA of the CDR3: TGCAGTGCATGGGGGGTGAGGGGGGGTCCGACGGGGGGGACCCAGTACTTC.

Of note for this clonotype: Only one base separates this from a far larger clonotype, so it likely reflects a read error. J is TRBJ2-1 and V is TRBV6-4; 7 nucleotides match TRBD2. Per germline, CDR1 MRHNA and CDR2 SNTAGT. The CDR3 length is 13 residues. Here the CDR3 reads CTSSEAGEGEQFF. The CDR3 DNA sequence: TGTACCAGCAGTGAAGCCGGGGAGGGTGAGCAGTTCTTC.

This clonotype was detected many times. This chain connects TRBV28 to TRBJ2-7, with D possibly being TRBD2 (5 bases). The CDR3 has 12 residues. Germline CDR1 MDHEN, CDR2 SYDVKM. V shed 2 bases and J shed 4 bases, with 6 bases lying between them. The CDR3 sequence: CASSLTGYEQYF. The CDR3 nucleotides are TGTGCCAGCAGTTTAACGGGGTACGAGCAGTACTTC. Using reference TRBV28 and TRBJ2-7 for the parts outside the CDR3, the full variable domain is DVKVTQSSRYLVKRTGEKVFLECVQDMDHENMFWYRQDPGLGLRLIYFSYDVKMKEKGDIPEGYSVSREKKERFSLILESASTNQTSMYLCASSLTGYEQYFGPGTRLTVT.

This clonotype was detected many times. V usage is TRBV6-1 and J usage is TRBJ1-5; no firm D call. V was trimmed by 6 bases and J by 3 bases, leaving 15 bases between them. This CDR3 has 15 amino acids. Germline values: CDR1 MNHNS, CDR2 SASEGT. Written as DNA, the CDR3 is TGTGCCAGCAGCCCAAGGGATACCTACAATCAGCCCCAGCATTTT. It yields the protein CASSPRDTYNQPQHF.

At least ten counts were recorded for this clonotype. The CDR3 loop reads CASRPGDPPTYEQYF. The CDR3 nucleotides read TGTGCCAGCAGACCAGGGGACCCTCCCACCTACGAGCAGTACTTC. This chain connects TRBV28 to TRBJ2-7; a weak D match, TRBD1 (6 bases). Germline-derived CDR1 and CDR2 are MDHEN and SYDVKM. This CDR3 region has 15 residues. V lost 6 bases, J lost 2 bases, and 17 bases lay in between.

This clonotype occurred many times. The chain carries TRBV3-1 and TRBJ2-7, with 7 bases fitting TRBD2. Trimming took 0 bases from V and 6 from J; bases not matched to a gene: 11. The length of the CDR3 is 16 residues. The germline V gene encodes CDR1 LGHDT and CDR2 YNNKEL (reference sequence). CDR3 coding DNA: TGTGCCAGCAGCCAAGATCTGAATCGGGGGGTCGGCGAGCAGTACTTC. Protein product: CASSQDLNRGVGEQYF.

This clonotype was seen many times. The V gene is TRBV6-4, the J gene TRBJ2-2; D remains unclear. V gave up 3 bases and J gave up 6 bases, with 8 bases separating them. Germline CDR1 and CDR2: MRHNA and SNTAGT. This CDR3 is built from 13 residues. The CDR3 nucleotides are TGTGCCAGCAGTGATTCAGGTTCCGGGGAGCTGTTTTTT. Translation gives CASSDSGSGELFF.

In its sample, this clonotype was seen many times. The chain couples TRBV12-3 or TRBV12-4 to TRBJ2-7; 7 positions agree with TRBD1. V lost 3 bases and J lost 1; bases outside the gene matches: 6. The CDR3 runs 15 residues. CDR3 residues: CASSFATGPSYEQYF. CDR3 bases: TGTGCCAGCAGTTTTGCGACAGGGCCTTCCTACGAGCAGTACTTC.

This clonotype came up many times. V gene TRBV10-3 combines with J gene TRBJ2-1; 10 nucleotides line up with TRBD2. The ends lost 6 bases at V and 9 bases at J; junction bases unmatched: 11. The CDR3 is 15 amino acids. Germline-derived CDR1 and CDR2 are ENHRY and SYGVKD. Here the CDR3 DNA reads TGTGCCATCAGCGGGACTAGCGCCCCGCCCCGTGAGCAGTTCTTC. This encodes CAISGTSAPPREQFF.

This clonotype was counted at least ten times. The V call is TRBV6-2 or TRBV6-3, the J call TRBJ2-2, with TRBD1 matching over 10 bases. This CDR3 has 15 residues. The V gene's germline CDR1 is MNHEY and CDR2 SVGEGT. Losses at the gene ends were 6 bases for V and 6 bases for J; bases not matched to a gene: 7. The CDR3 nucleotides read TGTGCCAGCAGGGTCGGAGGACAGGGGGCCGGGGAGCTGTTTTTT. Translation gives CASRVGGQGAGELFF.

This clonotype has a count of ten or more. The chain uses TRBV28 and TRBJ2-7; 10 bases are a match to TRBD1. The CDR3 is made up of 14 amino acids. Germline trimming cut 10 bases from V and 6 bases from J; bases unmatched to any gene: 12. Germline CDR1 MDHEN, CDR2 SYDVKM. The CDR3 DNA reads TGTGCCATCAATAGGGGGACAGGGGAGGCCGAGCAGTACTTC. Protein sequence: CAINRGTGEAEQYF.

This clonotype was seen repeatedly, ten times or more. The chain couples TRBV3-1 to TRBJ2-7; 7 bases map to TRBD2. The CDR3 extends over 16 amino acids. The ends lost 4 bases at V and 5 bases at J; junction bases unmatched: 14. Germline V gene data show CDR1 as LGHDT and CDR2 as YNNKEL (reference sequence). Here the CDR3 DNA reads TGTGCCAGCAGCCCAAGCGGCGCTAGCGGTTTTGACGAGCAGTACTTC. This gives the protein CASSPSGASGFDEQYF.

This clonotype was counted a few times. This chain joins TRBV6-1 and TRBJ1-2; 8 positions agree with TRBD1. Losses at the gene ends were 4 bases for V and 10 bases for J; bases not matched to a gene: 11. The CDR3 covers 14 residues. Germline lookup yields CDR1 MNHNS and CDR2 SASEGT. The CDR3 coding sequence is TGTGCCAGCAGTGTAGCTGGGACAGGAACTTACTACACCTTC. It is translated as CASSVAGTGTYYTF.

This clonotype was recorded at least ten times. The chain recombines TRBV9 with TRBJ2-7; TRBD1 agrees at 7 bases. V lost 1 base and J lost 1; bases outside the gene matches: 5. CDR1 and CDR2 from the germline V gene are SGDLS and YYNGEE. The CDR3 length is 15 residues. As DNA, the CDR3 is TGTGCCAGCAGCGTAACGGGGACAGCTTCCTACGAGCAGTACTTC. Protein product: CASSVTGTASYEQYF.

This clonotype has a count of ten or more. The chain has TRBV19 and TRBJ2-2; TRBD2 matches 7 bases. The CDR3 is made up of 14 amino acids. From germline, CDR1 is LNHDA and CDR2 SQIVND (reference sequence). The J segment lost 13 bases and the V segment lost 5 bases, leaving 13 bases of the junction unmatched. CDR3 bases: TGTGCCAGTAGTCCCACTAGCGTGCCCCTGGCGCTGTTTTTT. Protein: CASSPTSVPLALFF.

This clonotype showed up many times. The germline gene is not matched at one end of the junction; a read error may be the cause. The chain links TRBV24-1 to TRBJ1-1; 8 bases align to TRBD1. The CDR3 consists of 13 residues. Germline V gene data show CDR1 as KGHDR and CDR2 as SFDVKD. The CDR3 region has the DNA TGTGCCACCGAACAGGGGGGGGATGGGAGATTGATCTTT. As protein: CATEQGGDGRLIF.

This clonotype was seen a single time. This may arise from a read error, as a much more abundant clone is one base away. The DNA for the CDR3 is TGTGCCAGCAGCTTAGCGTTTGGCCTAGCGGGCTACAATGAGCAGTTCTTC. This sequence encodes CASSLAFGLAGYNEQFF. The chain employs TRBV7-8 and TRBJ2-1; 8 nucleotides align to TRBD2. Per the germline V gene, CDR1 is SGHVS and CDR2 is FQNEAQ. This CDR3 has 17 amino acids. The V gene end was trimmed by 0 bases and the J gene end by 3 bases; junction bases not matched to a gene: 7. The whole variable domain, remainder taken from reference TRBV7-8 and TRBJ2-1, is GAGVSQSPRYKVAKRGQDVALRCDPISGHVSLFWYQQALGQGPEFLTYFQNEAQLDKSGLPSDRFFAERPEGSVSTLKIQRTQQEDSAVYLCASSLAFGLAGYNEQFFGPGTRLTVL.